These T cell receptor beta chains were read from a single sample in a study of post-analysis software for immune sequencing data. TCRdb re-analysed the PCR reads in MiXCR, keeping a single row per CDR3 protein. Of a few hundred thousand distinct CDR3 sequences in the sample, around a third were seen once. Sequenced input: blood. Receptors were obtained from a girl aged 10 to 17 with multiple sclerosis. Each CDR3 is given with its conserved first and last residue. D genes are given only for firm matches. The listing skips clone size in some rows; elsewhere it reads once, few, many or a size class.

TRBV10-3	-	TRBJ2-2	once	CAMGPTGGAGELFF	TGTGCCATGGGTCCAACAGGCGGGGCCGGGGAGCTGTTTTTT
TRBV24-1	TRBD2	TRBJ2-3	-	CATSDVAGGLFTDTQYF	TGTGCCACCAGTGATGTGGCGGGGGGTCTTTTCACAGATACGCAGTATTTT
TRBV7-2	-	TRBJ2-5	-	CASSLQGGLNLEIQYF	TGTGCCAGCAGCTTACAAGGAGGTTTGAATCTGGAGATCCAGTACTTC
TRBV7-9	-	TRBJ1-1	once	CATAGAGVNTEAFF	TGTGCCACGGCGGGGGCAGGAGTGAACACTGAAGCTTTCTTT
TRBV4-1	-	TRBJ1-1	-	CASSQVSESGTEAFF	TGCGCCAGCAGCCAAGTGTCCGAAAGCGGCACTGAAGCTTTCTTT
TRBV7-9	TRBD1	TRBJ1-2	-	CASSLDRGFNYGYTF	TGTGCCAGCAGCTTGGACAGGGGGTTCAACTATGGCTACACCTTC
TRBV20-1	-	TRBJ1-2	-	CSATKSRDYGYTF	TGCAGTGCTACAAAGAGTAGGGACTATGGCTACACCTTC
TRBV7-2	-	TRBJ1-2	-	CASSLAAWGTYNYGYTF	TGTGCCAGCAGCTTAGCAGCGTGGGGGACGTATAACTATGGCTACACCTTC
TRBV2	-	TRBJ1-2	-	CASREWSHFTGGYTF	TGTGCCAGCAGGGAGTGGAGTCATTTCACTGGTGGCTACACCTTC
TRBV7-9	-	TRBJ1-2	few	CASSLLGYQGTGYTF	TGTGCCAGCAGCTTACTGGGTTATCAGGGAACTGGCTACACCTTC
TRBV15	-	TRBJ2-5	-	CATSISGIQETQYF	TGTGCCACCAGCATCTCGGGGATCCAAGAGACCCAGTACTTC
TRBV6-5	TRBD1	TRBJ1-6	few	CASSWTLAGGSPLHF	TGTGCCAGCAGTTGGACGTTGGCAGGGGGATCACCCCTCCACTTT
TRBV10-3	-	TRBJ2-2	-	CATRTDTGELFF	TGTGCCACCAGGACAGATACCGGGGAGCTGTTTTTT
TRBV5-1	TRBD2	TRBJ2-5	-	CASSSLSGTSGGGEQYF	TGCGCCAGCAGCTCCCTTTCCGGGACTAGCGGGGGTGGTGAGCAGTACTTC
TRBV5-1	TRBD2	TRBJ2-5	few	CASSLGLAGALVTQYF	TGCGCCAGCAGCTTGGGCCTAGCGGGGGCCCTCGTGACCCAGTACTTC
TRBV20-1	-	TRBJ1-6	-	CSARDPTEKAPLHF	TGCAGTGCTAGAGATCCCACAGAGAAGGCACCCCTCCACTTT
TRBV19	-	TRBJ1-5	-	CASSWGGSRNQPQHF	TGTGCCAGTAGTTGGGGTGGCAGCCGCAATCAGCCCCAGCATTTT
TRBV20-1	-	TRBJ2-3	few	CSATDYRTDTQYF	TGCAGTGCGACGGACTACCGCACAGATACGCAGTATTTT
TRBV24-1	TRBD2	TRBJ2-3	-	CATSDSSGLAGTDTQYF	TGTGCCACCAGTGATTCCTCGGGACTAGCGGGTACGGATACGCAGTATTTT
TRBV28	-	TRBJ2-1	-	CASSPLQGRYNEQFF	TGTGCCAGCAGTCCCCTGCAGGGGCGCTACAATGAGCAGTTCTTC
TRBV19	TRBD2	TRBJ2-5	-	CASSGTSGETQYF	TGTGCCAGTAGTGGGACTAGCGGGGAGACCCAGTACTTC
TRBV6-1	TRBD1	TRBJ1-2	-	CASSAGTAAGGYTF	TGTGCCAGCAGCGCAGGGACAGCCGCGGGGGGCTACACCTTC
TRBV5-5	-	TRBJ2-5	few	CASSLMGRQEETQYF	TGTGCCAGCAGCCTCATGGGAAGGCAGGAAGAGACCCAGTACTTC
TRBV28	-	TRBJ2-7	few	CASSLTAPQGYQYF	TGTGCCAGCAGTTTAACGGCACCTCAGGGGTATCAGTACTTC
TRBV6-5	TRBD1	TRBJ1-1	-	CASRYRGLGSTEAFF	TGTGCCAGCAGGTACAGGGGACTTGGGAGCACTGAAGCTTTCTTT
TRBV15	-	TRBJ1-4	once	CATSRGYNSGPSEKLFF	TGTGCCACCAGCAGAGGTTATAATTCCGGGCCAAGCGAAAAACTGTTTTTT
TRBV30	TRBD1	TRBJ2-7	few	CAWRKGASYEQYF	TGTGCCTGGAGGAAGGGGGCCTCCTACGAGCAGTACTTC
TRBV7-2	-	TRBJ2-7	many	CASSLDMLRSYEQYF	TGTGCCAGCAGCTTAGATATGTTAAGGAGCTACGAGCAGTACTTC
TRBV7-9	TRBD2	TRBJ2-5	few	CASSEDSTSRQETQYF	TGTGCCAGCAGCGAAGATTCGACTAGCCGGCAAGAGACCCAGTACTTC
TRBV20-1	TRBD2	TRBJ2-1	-	CSVKGAGLGNEQFF	TGCAGTGTTAAGGGAGCGGGGTTGGGAAATGAGCAGTTCTTC
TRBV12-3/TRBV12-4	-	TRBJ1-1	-	CASSNREDAEAFF	TGTGCCAGCAGTAACAGGGAGGACGCTGAAGCTTTCTTT
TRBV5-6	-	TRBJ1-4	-	CASSLFLAGGEKLFF	TGTGCCAGCAGCTTGTTTTTAGCAGGAGGGGAAAAACTGTTTTTT